The entry below describes one T cell receptor beta chain. The CDR3 covers 16 residues. Trimming took 1 base from V and 5 from J; bases not matched to a gene: 10. In germline, CDR1 is MGHRA, CDR2 YSYEKL. This sample is part of a study of blood T cell repertoires in COVID-19. Study overall: The analysed material was cDNA or gDNA that came from T cells, B-cell-depleted T cells, or PBMCs.

TCRdb's copy holds only in-frame clones and misses some; the assay was immunoSEQ multiplex PCR. The sample includes more than 75,000 clones, roughly 90% of them seen just once. This clonotype was obtained from a man aged 45-65 years with acute or convalescent COVID-19. Input material: peripheral blood. The V and J genes are TRBV4-1 and TRBJ2-5, with TRBD2 identical over 7 bases. The CDR3 region is CASSQGWGGMAETQYF. Written as DNA, the CDR3 is TGCGCCAGCAGCCAAGGGTGGGGAGGGATGGCGGAGACCCAGTACTTC.